This TCR beta chain was profiled in a study of shared clonotypes between healthy human individuals. Study-level results: Estimated richness was generally greater in naive than memory subsets. Blood alone was sampled, and tissue repertoires likely differ. All-four-donor shared clonotypes had higher generation probabilities than non-shared clonotypes did.

Clones were read by immunoSEQ multiplex PCR, and TCRdb kept only the in-frame ones, dropping some. This repertoire shows approximately 530,000 clones, roughly 95% found once; its top ten account for under 0.06%. All participating donors were Caucasian adults from Nashville, Tennessee. Comments on this clone: Antigen specificity is unknown.

The clonotype was recovered from a woman aged 25 to 45 in good health. Material for sequencing was naive CD4+ T cells sorted from blood. Subset noted: CD45RA+ positively selected.

As DNA, the CDR3 is TGTGCCAGCAGCCAAGACAGGAGGAAAAACAATGAGCAGTTCTTC. It yields the protein CASSQDRRKNNEQFF. This chain joins TRBV14 and TRBJ2-1; D might be TRBD2 (5 bases). Germline V gives CDR1 SGHDN, CDR2 FVKESK. The CDR3 contains 15 residues. V was cut by 0 bases and J by 5 bases, with 11 bases left in between.